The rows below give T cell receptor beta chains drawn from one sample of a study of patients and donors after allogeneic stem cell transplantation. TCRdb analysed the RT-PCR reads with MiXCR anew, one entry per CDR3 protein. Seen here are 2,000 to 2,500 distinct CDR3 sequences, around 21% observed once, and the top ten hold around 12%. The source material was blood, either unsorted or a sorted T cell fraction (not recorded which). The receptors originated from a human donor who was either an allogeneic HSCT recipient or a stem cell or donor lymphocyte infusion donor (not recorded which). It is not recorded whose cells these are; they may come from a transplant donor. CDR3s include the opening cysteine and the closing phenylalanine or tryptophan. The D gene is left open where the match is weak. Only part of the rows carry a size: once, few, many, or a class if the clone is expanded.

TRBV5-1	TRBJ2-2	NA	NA	TGCGCCAGCAGCCGAGGGGACACCGGGGAGCTGTTTTTT	CASSRGDTGELFF
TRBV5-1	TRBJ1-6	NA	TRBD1	TGCGCCAGCAGACCTCGACAGGGCGATTCACCCCTCCACTTT	CASRPRQGDSPLHF
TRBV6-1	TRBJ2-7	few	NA	TGTGCCAGCAGTGAATCGGTGAACTACGAGCAGTACTTC	CASSESVNYEQYF
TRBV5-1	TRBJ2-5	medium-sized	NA	TGCGCCAGCAGCTTGTTTGGCGACCAAGAGACCCAGTACTTC	CASSLFGDQETQYF
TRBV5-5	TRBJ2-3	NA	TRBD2	TGTGCCAGCAGCTCGGGACTAGCGGCGTACACAGATACGCAGTATTTT	CASSSGLAAYTDTQYF
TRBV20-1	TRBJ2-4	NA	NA	TGCAGTGCTAGAGTAGCCAAAAACATTCAGTACTTC	CSARVAKNIQYF
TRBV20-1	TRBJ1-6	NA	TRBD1	TGCAGTGCTAACCCCCCGGGACAGGGATACAATTCACCCCTCCACTTT	CSANPPGQGYNSPLHF
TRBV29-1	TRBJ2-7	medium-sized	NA	TGCAGCGTTCAAGTTGGCGAGCAGTACTTC	CSVQVGEQYF
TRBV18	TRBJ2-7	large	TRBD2	TGTGCCAGCTCACCCGGGACTACGATGTACGAGCAGTACTTC	CASSPGTTMYEQYF
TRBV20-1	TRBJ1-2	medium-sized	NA	TGCAGTGCTCGTTCAGACAGGAGTAATGGCTACACCTTC	CSARSDRSNGYTF
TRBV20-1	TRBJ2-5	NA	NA	TGCAGTGCTCCAGGGTTCGGAAAGACCCAGTACTTC	CSAPGFGKTQYF
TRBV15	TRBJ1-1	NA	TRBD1	TGTGCCACCAGCAGAGACGGACAGGGGTTGTCTGAAGCTTTCTTT	CATSRDGQGLSEAFF
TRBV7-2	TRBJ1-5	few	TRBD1	TGTGCCAGCAGCTTCCTCCCGGGACAGCGGTGGGATAGCAATCAGCCCCAGCATTTT	CASSFLPGQRWDSNQPQHF